This T cell receptor beta chain was found in a study of healthy donors' naive CD4 and CD8 T cells. CDR1 is SGHDT, CDR2 YYEEEE, per germline. J gave up 7 bases and V 2 bases, and 12 bases lay outside the gene matches. The CDR3 runs to 16 residues. A linear amplification protocol produced the TCR libraries from around 510 ng of total RNA. In TCRdb, the reads were re-called with MiXCR into one record per CDR3 protein. This table holds roughly 200,000 distinct CDR3 sequences, 65% to 75% found once. The sequenced sample consisted of naive CD4+ and CD8+ T cells sorted from blood, pooled from several donors. The gene calls are TRBV5-6 and TRBJ2-7; 10 bases are a match to TRBD1. This TCR was recovered from a pool of human donors in good health; the sample pools cells from several healthy donors. Here the CDR3 reads CASSFGFGTGVKEQYF. CDR3 nucleotide sequence: TGTGCCAGCAGCTTTGGATTCGGGACAGGGGTGAAAGAGCAGTACTTC.